One and the same sample provided the 31 T cell receptor beta chains below, sequenced in a study of early T cells in non-severe SARS-CoV-2 infection. Each CDR3 protein gets one entry after TCRdb re-called the 5' RACE reads with MiXCR. This table holds fewer than 80,000 distinct CDR3 sequences, 3.5% to 6% found once. Sequencing was performed on whole blood, taken at baseline. These receptors were taken from an adult who was a healthcare worker with PCR-confirmed SARS-CoV-2 infection or an uninfected control (not recorded which). The donor label of this sample is uncertain.

There are a few counts of this clonotype. V gene TRBV6-1 combines with J gene TRBJ1-1; D call uncertain. Germline V gene sequence: CDR1 MNHNS, CDR2 SASEGT. CDR3 size: 14 residues. The V end was cut by 2 bases, the J end by 0 bases, with 7 bases between. The CDR3 DNA reads TGTGCCAGCAGTGAAAGACTCCTGAACACTGAAGCTTTCTTT. This codes for CASSERLLNTEAFF.

This clonotype occurred many times. The chain uses TRBV20-1 and TRBJ2-1; D remains ambiguous. The V and J ends lost 2 bases and 9 bases respectively, with 17 bases between them. CDR3 length equals 14 residues. In germline, CDR1 is DFQATT, CDR2 SNEGSKA (reference sequence). The CDR3 here is CSARTPNKVSEQFF. For the CDR3, the DNA is TGCAGTGCTAGAACGCCAAACAAAGTCAGTGAGCAGTTCTTC.

This clonotype has just a few counts. The rearrangement joins TRBV19 to TRBJ2-3; 8 bases match TRBD2. The CDR3 is 17 amino acids. From germline, CDR1 is LNHDA and CDR2 SQIVND (reference sequence). J lost 2 bases, V lost 5 bases, and 12 bases had no gene match. The CDR3 region is CASSLTGTSVPTDTQYF. In nucleotides, the CDR3 is TGTGCCAGTAGTTTAACCGGGACTAGTGTCCCCACAGATACGCAGTATTTT. The variable domain in full, with the rest retrieved from reference TRBV19 and TRBJ2-3, is DGGITQSPKYLFRKEGQNVTLSCEQNLNHDAMYWYRQDPGQGLRLIYYSQIVNDFQKGDIAEGYSVSREKKESFPLTVTSAQKNPTAFYLCASSLTGTSVPTDTQYFGPGTRLTVL.

This chain uses TRBV10-1 with TRBJ2-3; D gene uncertain. Trimming stripped 0 bases from V and 10 bases from J, with 11 bases between. Germline V gene data show CDR1 as WNHNN and CDR2 as SYGVQD (reference sequence). The CDR3 length is 13 residues. CDR3 amino acids: CASSESPSTAQYF. The CDR3 bases are TGCGCCAGCAGTGAGTCGCCTAGTACAGCGCAGTATTTT.

In this sample, this clonotype turned up many times. The gene calls are TRBV6-5 and TRBJ1-1; TRBD1 matches at 10 bases. Germline loops: CDR1 MNHEY, CDR2 SVGAGI. There are 13 residues in the CDR3. J gave up 8 bases and V 6 bases, and 6 bases lay outside the gene matches. Written as DNA, the CDR3 is TGTGCCAGCAGGACAGGGGGCGCGGCAGAAGCTTTCTTT. It codes for CASRTGGAAEAFF.

This clonotype was observed many times. The V call is TRBV6-6, the J call TRBJ1-2; no clear D gene. Germline CDR1 is MNHNY and CDR2 is SVGAGI (reference sequence). The V end lost 7 bases, the J end lost 2 bases, and 5 bases lay between the germline ends. The CDR3 consists of 11 residues. The CDR3 protein is CASTGNYGYTF. As DNA, the CDR3 is TGTGCCAGCACTGGGAACTATGGCTACACCTTC.

There are a few counts of this clonotype. V usage is TRBV10-3 and J usage is TRBJ1-6, with TRBD1 as a possible D gene (5 bases). Trimming shortened V by 5 bases and J by 7 bases, and 12 bases separated the two germline ends. Germline V CDR1 and CDR2: ENHRY, SYGVKD. The CDR3 runs to 14 residues. The DNA for the CDR3 is TGTGCCATCAGTTTACGGGGCGAAAATTCACCCCTCCACTTT. It yields the protein CAISLRGENSPLHF.

In this sample, this clonotype turned up many times. The chain joins TRBV11-2 to TRBJ2-7, with a tentative D call TRBD1 (6 bases). The CDR3 runs 16 residues. Between the trimmed V and J ends, which lost 4 bases and 3 bases, there was a span of 19 bases. The germline CDR1 and CDR2 sequences are SGHAT and FQNNGV. Here the CDR3 reads CASSSIQGRGFYEQYF. CDR3 bases: TGTGCCAGCAGCTCAATTCAGGGCAGGGGTTTCTACGAGCAGTACTTC. Variable domain in full (rest from reference TRBV11-2 and TRBJ2-7): EAGVAQSPRYKIIEKRQSVAFWCNPISGHATLYWYQQILGQGPKLLIQFQNNGVVDDSQLPKDRFSAERLKGVDSTLKIQPAKLEDSAVYLCASSSIQGRGFYEQYFGPGTRLTVT.

This clonotype was counted ten times or more. The chain couples TRBV9 to TRBJ2-5; no clear D. V was shortened by 2 bases and J by 5 bases, with 10 bases between the two germline ends. Looked up from germline, CDR1 is SGDLS and CDR2 is YYNGEE. The CDR3 covers 13 residues. The CDR3 is CASSVPPSETQYF. CDR3 DNA: TGTGCCAGCAGCGTCCCCCCGTCGGAGACCCAGTACTTC.

This clonotype was picked up a small number of times. CDR3 region: CSLGGRGEYNEQFF. CDR3 nucleotides: TGCAGTCTAGGGGGTCGGGGTGAATACAATGAGCAGTTCTTC. The rearrangement joins TRBV20-1 to TRBJ2-1, with D perhaps TRBD1 (6 bases). Germline CDR1 DFQATT, CDR2 SNEGSKA (reference sequence). The CDR3 length is 14 residues. V lost 8 bases to trimming and J lost 4 bases, with 18 bases between them.

This clonotype appeared many times. The genes are TRBV5-1 and TRBJ1-1; D gene ambiguous. The CDR3 loop spans 14 amino acids. CDR1 and CDR2 from the germline V gene are SGHRS and YFSETQ. The germline V and J ends were trimmed by 1 base and 1 base, with 8 bases remaining between them. CDR3 sequence reads: CASSLTASNTEAFF. In nucleotides, the CDR3 is TGCGCCAGCAGCTTGACGGCGTCGAACACTGAAGCTTTCTTT.

J is TRBJ2-3 and V is TRBV28; 14 nucleotides agree with TRBD2. CDR1 is MDHEN and CDR2 is SYDVKM in the germline V gene. The V segment lost 5 bases and the J segment 3 bases; nucleotides outside the gene matches: 4. This CDR3 has 16 residues. CDR3 protein: CASSPGLAGGTDTQYF. The CDR3 DNA reads TGTGCCAGCAGTCCAGGACTAGCGGGGGGAACAGATACGCAGTATTTT.

The J gene is TRBJ2-3, the V gene TRBV29-1; possibly TRBD1 or TRBD2 for D (5 bases each). This CDR3 has 15 amino acids. Trimming took 6 bases from V and 6 from J, leaving 22 bases between them. Looked up from germline, CDR1 is SQVTM and CDR2 is ANQGSEA. The DNA of the CDR3 is TGCAGCGTCCGGCTACCGCCGGGGCTCCCGGATACGCAGTATTTT. Residues: CSVRLPPGLPDTQYF.

The gene calls are TRBV7-2 and TRBJ1-1; D remains unclear. Trimming removed 6 bases from V and 0 bases from J, with 8 bases in between. Germline lookup yields CDR1 SGHTA and CDR2 FQGNSA. The CDR3 runs to 13 residues. CDR3 nucleotides: TGTGCCAGCAGGTTCGGGTTGAACACTGAAGCTTTCTTT. It encodes CASRFGLNTEAFF.

A few counts support this clonotype. CDR3 nucleotides: TGTGCCAGCAGCTCGACGCGGGCCACAGATACGCAGTATTTT. Translation gives CASSSTRATDTQYF. The rearrangement links TRBV7-2 to TRBJ2-3, with D possibly matching TRBD2 (5 bases). Germline CDR1 is SGHTA and CDR2 is FQGNSA. Between the trimmed V and J ends, which lost 4 bases and 2 bases, there was a span of 10 bases. The CDR3 sequence is 14 residues long.

In its sample, this clonotype was seen a few times. This chain connects TRBV20-1 to TRBJ2-5; D unresolved. CDR1 and CDR2 (germline): DFQATT, SNEGSKA (reference sequence). Trimming removed 0 bases from V and 6 bases from J, with 8 bases in between. The CDR3 totals 12 residues. The CDR3 nucleotides are TGCAGTGCTAGAGACTCGGCGAAGACCCAGTACTTC. This codes for CSARDSAKTQYF.

This clonotype was detected many times. The V and J genes are TRBV29-1 and TRBJ2-3; TRBD2 agrees at 9 bases. Germline loops: CDR1 SQVTM, CDR2 ANQGSEA. The CDR3 is made up of 15 amino acids. V lost 4 bases to trimming and J lost 0 bases; unmatched junction nucleotides: 5. As DNA, the CDR3 is TGCAGCGTTGCAGATAGCGGGGGAAGCACAGATACGCAGTATTTT. This encodes CSVADSGGSTDTQYF.

This clonotype came up many times. V gene TRBV24-1 combines with J gene TRBJ2-2, with D hard to call. The V gene's germline CDR1 is KGHDR and CDR2 SFDVKD. Trimming cost V 8 bases and J 1 base, with 10 bases left between them. CDR3 length: 14 residues. Here the CDR3 DNA reads TGTGCCACCAAAGATGACCTGAACACCGGGGAGCTGTTTTTT. Translation: CATKDDLNTGELFF.

In its sample, this clonotype was seen a few times. The chain links TRBV19 to TRBJ2-1; 8 bases agree with TRBD2. Germline values: CDR1 LNHDA, CDR2 SQIVND (reference sequence). The CDR3 is 14 amino acids. Trimming at V came to 5 bases and at J to 5 bases, leaving 5 bases not matched to a gene. As DNA, the CDR3 is TGTGCCAGTAGTTACCGGGGGGGCCACAATGAGCAGTTCTTC. Residues: CASSYRGGHNEQFF.

This clonotype was counted at least ten times. The CDR3 is CATSDTSGGNTYNEQFF. Here the CDR3 DNA reads TGTGCCACCAGTGACACTAGCGGGGGTAATACCTACAATGAGCAGTTCTTC. This chain connects TRBV24-1 to TRBJ2-1; the match to TRBD2 covers 11 bases. The V gene's germline CDR1 is KGHDR and CDR2 SFDVKD. This CDR3 region has 17 residues. The V and J ends lost 4 bases and 2 bases, in that order; junction bases with no gene match: 6.

This clonotype was picked up many times. The chain links TRBV6-5 to TRBJ2-1; D uncertain. The CDR3 consists of 14 residues. Between the trimmed V and J ends, which lost 4 bases and 10 bases, there was a span of 17 bases. Germline CDR1 reads MNHEY; CDR2 reads SVGAGI. CDR3 sequence (DNA): TGTGCCAGCAGTTTGGCTCCAGTAATAAGGGAGCAGTTCTTC. Protein sequence: CASSLAPVIREQFF.

This clonotype was detected ten times or more. The chain has TRBV20-1 and TRBJ2-2; D is unresolved. V shed 3 bases and J shed 7 bases, with 15 bases lying between them. Germline lookup yields CDR1 DFQATT and CDR2 SNEGSKA (reference sequence). This CDR3 is 14 amino acids long. The CDR3 spells CSARVGGTDGELFF. CDR3 nucleotide sequence: TGCAGTGCTAGGGTGGGCGGAACGGACGGGGAGCTGTTTTTT.

The chain combines TRBV14 with TRBJ2-3; D is undetermined. V was trimmed by 3 bases and J by 5 bases, leaving 6 bases between them. Germline V lookup: CDR1 SGHDN, CDR2 FVKESK. This CDR3 has 12 amino acids. The CDR3, as DNA: TGTGCCAGCAGCCACAGTAGAGATACGCAGTATTTT. Translation gives CASSHSRDTQYF. Variable domain in full (rest from reference TRBV14 and TRBJ2-3): EAGVTQFPSHSVIEKGQTVTLRCDPISGHDNLYWYRRVMGKEIKFLLHFVKESKQDESGMPNNRFLAERTGGTYSTLKVQPAELEDSGVYFCASSHSRDTQYFGPGTRLTVL.

This clonotype was detected many times. The CDR3 region has the DNA TGTGCCAGCAGCTTAGAGACAGGGAACTATGGCTACACCTTC. It codes for CASSLETGNYGYTF. The chain combines TRBV7-2 with TRBJ1-2, with TRBD1 matching over 7 bases. The germline gives CDR1 SGHTA, CDR2 FQGNSA. The CDR3 is made up of 14 amino acids. Trimming cost V 1 base and J 2 bases; bases outside gene matches: 1.

This clonotype has at least ten counts. The rearrangement uses TRBV7-2 and TRBJ2-2; no reliable D call. Germline loops: CDR1 SGHTA, CDR2 FQGNSA. The CDR3 extends over 13 amino acids. V dropped 3 bases and J dropped 6 bases, with 8 bases sitting between them. CDR3 amino acids: CASSFGRPGELFF. Written as DNA, the CDR3 is TGTGCCAGCAGCTTCGGGCGGCCCGGGGAGCTGTTTTTT.

The table lists this clonotype with many counts. The chain uses TRBV5-1 and TRBJ1-1; D gene unclear. The V and J ends lost 0 bases and 6 bases respectively, with 9 bases between them. The CDR3 length is 13 residues. From germline, CDR1 is SGHRS and CDR2 YFSETQ. As DNA, the CDR3 is TGCGCCAGCAGCTTGGAGTTTGGGCCTGAAGCTTTCTTT. It yields the protein CASSLEFGPEAFF.

The sample holds a few counts of this clonotype. This chain connects TRBV7-9 to TRBJ1-2; D is undetermined. The CDR3 loop spans 12 amino acids. Germline loops: CDR1 SEHNR, CDR2 FQNEAQ (reference sequence). The CDR3 DNA reads TGTGCACTCACAAGGGCTAACTATGGCTACACCTTC. This codes for CALTRANYGYTF.

This clonotype was detected a few times. This chain links TRBV6-1 with TRBJ1-2, with TRBD1 matching over 8 bases. The V gene's germline CDR1 is MNHNS and CDR2 SASEGT. The V gene end was trimmed by 2 bases and the J gene end by 6 bases; junction bases not matched to a gene: 8. The CDR3 runs 15 residues. CDR3 region: CASSERDGTGNGYTF. CDR3 bases: TGTGCCAGCAGTGAAAGGGACGGGACAGGAAATGGCTACACCTTC.

This clonotype was seen repeatedly, ten times or more. The V call is TRBV20-1, the J call TRBJ2-3, with TRBD2 identical over 9 bases. The CDR3 runs 17 residues. V lost 5 bases and J lost 0; bases outside the gene matches: 12. CDR1 and CDR2 from the germline V gene are DFQATT and SNEGSKA (reference sequence). This CDR3 reads CSAGLYSGGESTDTQYF. CDR3 coding DNA: TGCAGTGCTGGGCTATATAGCGGGGGCGAGAGCACAGATACGCAGTATTTT.

This clonotype was detected only a few times. This chain uses TRBV6-2 or TRBV6-3 with TRBJ2-3; 12 positions agree with TRBD2. V was clipped by 4 bases and J by 2 bases; unmatched bases: 1. This CDR3 comprises 15 residues. In germline, CDR1 is MNHEY, CDR2 SVGEGT. The CDR3 nucleotides read TGTGCCAGCAGTTGGACTAGCGGGGACACAGATACGCAGTATTTT. It yields the protein CASSWTSGDTDTQYF.

This clonotype showed up just a few times. The chain has TRBV5-1 and TRBJ1-1; D is ambiguous. This CDR3 spans 13 amino acids. Trimming removed 3 bases at V and 5 bases at J, with 11 bases between. Germline assignment: CDR1 SGHRS and CDR2 YFSETQ. CDR3 DNA: TGCGCCAGCAGCTGGGTTTCTAGGACTGAAGCTTTCTTT. Translated: CASSWVSRTEAFF. The full variable domain, with the rest looked up from reference TRBV5-1 and TRBJ1-1, is KAGVTQTPRYLIKTRGQQVTLSCSPISGHRSVSWYQQTPGQGLQFLFEYFSETQRNKGNFPGRFSGRQFSNSRSEMNVSTLELGDSALYLCASSWVSRTEAFFGQGTRLTVV.